Presented here are 21 T cell receptor beta chains from one specimen sequenced in a study of OX40 agonist ivuxolimab in advanced cancers. Assay: immunoSEQ multiplex PCR; the TCRdb copy retains only in-frame clones and omits some. The sample lists 50,000 or so clones; around 85% were seen once. The sequencing used CD4+ or CD8+ T cells sorted from blood, collected in a trial of the OX40 agonist ivuxolimab. The receptors come from an adult with an advanced solid tumor such as melanoma, head and neck, liver or kidney cancer.

This sequence joins TRBV11-3 and TRBJ2-7; D is undetermined. The germline V gene has CDR1 SGHNT and CDR2 YENEEA. Trimming left V 5 bases short and J 5 bases short, with 16 bases between. The CDR3 loop spans 14 amino acids. Here the CDR3 DNA reads TGTGCCAGCAGCCCCCCGAGCAGGACCCACGAGCAGTACTTC. This sequence encodes CASSPPSRTHEQYF.

The V call is TRBV19, the J call TRBJ1-2, with D perhaps matching TRBD1 (6 bases). V was pared by 7 bases and J by 3 bases, with 21 bases between. Germline V gives CDR1 LNHDA, CDR2 SQIVND (reference sequence). The CDR3 has 16 amino acids. The CDR3 DNA reads TGTGCCAGTACCGATCCCGGGGTTAGGGGGGACTATGGCTACACCTTC. Its protein product is CASTDPGVRGDYGYTF.

The chain joins TRBV12-5 to TRBJ1-1; a possible D gene is TRBD1 (6 bases). The CDR3 sequence is 15 residues long. The ends were cut back, 4 bases at V and 1 base at J, with 13 bases in the middle. Germline lookup yields CDR1 LGHNT and CDR2 FRNRAP. CDR3 protein: CASGSAGAKNTEAFF. Here the CDR3 DNA reads TGTGCTAGTGGTTCCGCAGGGGCAAAGAACACTGAAGCTTTCTTT. The complete variable domain, with remaining parts taken from reference TRBV12-5 and TRBJ1-1, reads DARVTQTPRHKVTEMGQEVTMRCQPILGHNTVFWYRQTMMQGLELLAYFRNRAPLDDSGMPKDRFSAEMPDATLATLKIQPSEPRDSAVYFCASGSAGAKNTEAFFGQGTRLTVV.

This clone has just one count. This chain links TRBV5-4 with TRBJ2-3; 10 nucleotides align to TRBD2. Germline V gives CDR1 SGHNT, CDR2 YYREEE (reference sequence). CDR3 length: 16 residues. V lost 0 bases to trimming and J lost 6 bases; unmatched junction nucleotides: 7. The CDR3 nucleotides read TGTGCCAGCAGCTTGGCCCTAGCGGGGGTTCGGGATACGCAGTATTTT. Its protein is CASSLALAGVRDTQYF.

The V and J genes are TRBV5-4 and TRBJ1-2; TRBD1 might be the D (5 bases). The CDR3 has 15 amino acids. V lost 3 bases to trimming and J lost 2 bases, with 14 bases between them. CDR1 SGHNT and CDR2 YYREEE come from the germline V gene (reference sequence). The CDR3 DNA sequence: TGTGCCAGCAGCTCTTATACAAGACAGAACTATGGCTACACCTTC. Amino acids: CASSSYTRQNYGYTF.

This clone was counted once. The V call is TRBV6-6, the J call TRBJ1-2; D not certain. This CDR3 has 14 residues. Germline CDR1 MNHNY, CDR2 SVGAGI (reference sequence). Trimming cost V 7 bases and J 5 bases, with 17 bases left between them. CDR3 amino acids: CASTTPTHFYGYTF. CDR3 sequence (DNA): TGTGCCAGCACCACCCCCACGCACTTTTATGGCTACACCTTC.

The chain has TRBV9 and TRBJ1-1; D gene ambiguous. Looked up from germline, CDR1 is SGDLS and CDR2 is YYNGEE. The CDR3 extends over 14 amino acids. The V end lost 3 bases, the J end lost 1 base, and 10 bases lay between the germline ends. CDR3 DNA: TGTGCCAGCAGCGCAAAGCAGAGGAACACTGAAGCTTTCTTT. This encodes CASSAKQRNTEAFF.

The rearrangement uses TRBV5-4 and TRBJ1-3; D is undetermined. The CDR3 length is 15 residues. The V end lost 0 bases, the J end lost 8 bases, and 15 bases lay between the germline ends. Germline-derived CDR1 and CDR2 are SGHNT and YYREEE (reference sequence). DNA for the CDR3: TGTGCCAGCAGCTTGGGGCAGACCCCTAAGGACACCATATATTTT. Its translation: CASSLGQTPKDTIYF.

The genes are TRBV7-9 and TRBJ1-2; 7 bases align to TRBD1. V lost 5 bases and J lost 4; bases outside the gene matches: 10. The CDR3 covers 15 residues. Germline V gene sequence: CDR1 SEHNR, CDR2 FQNEAQ (reference sequence). CDR3 coding DNA: TGTGCCAGCAGCGGGCGGACAGGAGAGCGCTATGGCTACACCTTC. Translating gives CASSGRTGERYGYTF. Full variable domain (remainder filled in from reference TRBV7-9 and TRBJ1-2): DTGVSQNPRHKITKRGQNVTFRCDPISEHNRLYWYRQTLGQGPEFLTYFQNEAQLEKSRLLSDRFSAERPKGSFSTLEIQRTEQGDSAMYLCASSGRTGERYGYTFGSGTRLTVV.

The chain links TRBV6-5 to TRBJ1-2; D gene ambiguous. The CDR3 covers 12 residues. Trimming cost V 4 bases and J 6 bases, with 9 bases left between them. The germline gives CDR1 MNHEY, CDR2 SVGAGI. CDR3 region: CASSSYRDGYTF. CDR3 nucleotides: TGTGCCAGCAGTTCCTACCGGGATGGCTACACCTTC.

V and J are TRBV19 and TRBJ1-1, with D possibly being TRBD1 (6 bases). Germline values: CDR1 LNHDA, CDR2 SQIVND (reference sequence). This CDR3 contains 16 residues. The V and J ends lost 6 bases and 3 bases respectively, with 20 bases between them. DNA for the CDR3: TGTGCCAGTAGGAGCAAAGGACGGGGGGCGGACACTGAAGCTTTCTTT. Translating it yields CASRSKGRGADTEAFF.

The chain has TRBV30 and TRBJ1-6; 7 bases match TRBD1. Germline CDR1 is GTSNPN and CDR2 is SVGIG (reference sequence). The CDR3 has 20 residues. With V trimmed by 0 bases and J by 0 bases, 14 bases remained unmatched. The CDR3 protein is CAWSVAGQVGLSSYNSPLHF. CDR3 DNA: TGTGCCTGGAGTGTAGCCGGACAGGTCGGACTAAGCTCCTATAATTCACCCCTCCACTTT.

This clone was seen once. The chain links TRBV5-1 to TRBJ2-1, with 8 bases fitting TRBD1. Germline V CDR1 and CDR2: SGHRS, YFSETQ. The CDR3 extends over 16 amino acids. The V gene end was trimmed by 0 bases and the J gene end by 4 bases; junction bases not matched to a gene: 6. The CDR3 DNA is TGCGCCAGCAGCTTGGCAGTGACAGGGGTGTACAATGAGCAGTTCTTC. As protein: CASSLAVTGVYNEQFF.

CDR3 residues: CASSLSPLSNSPLHF. Written as DNA, the CDR3 is TGTGCCAGCAGCTTGTCACCCTTGTCGAATTCACCCCTCCACTTT. The chain combines TRBV5-4 with TRBJ1-6; D is unclear. The CDR3 loop spans 15 amino acids. V lost 1 base and J lost 7, with 12 bases in between. Germline values: CDR1 SGHNT, CDR2 YYREEE (reference sequence).

The rearrangement uses TRBV6-5 and TRBJ1-1; D gene unclear. The CDR3 runs to 11 residues. The germline CDR1 and CDR2 sequences are MNHEY and SVGAGI. Trimming took 5 bases from V and 1 from J, leaving 2 bases between them. In nucleotides, the CDR3 is TGTGCCAGCAGTCGGAACACTGAAGCTTTCTTT. Translated, it gives CASSRNTEAFF.

The J gene is TRBJ2-1, the V gene TRBV9; no reliable D call. With 0 bases removed from V and 6 bases from J, the gap between germline ends came to 7 bases. Germline CDR1 reads SGDLS; CDR2 reads YYNGEE. The CDR3 length is 13 residues. The CDR3 region has the DNA TGTGCCAGCAGCGTAGCTACCGTCAATGAGCAGTTCTTC. Translating gives CASSVATVNEQFF.

This clone was counted once. The chain recombines TRBV5-4 with TRBJ2-3; 7 bases line up with TRBD2. This CDR3 region has 15 residues. Germline V lookup: CDR1 SGHNT, CDR2 YYREEE (reference sequence). Trimming took 4 bases from V and 0 from J; bases not matched to a gene: 5. In DNA form, the CDR3 reads TGTGCCAGCAGCGGCGGGGGAGCTAGCACAGATACGCAGTATTTT. Amino acid sequence: CASSGGGASTDTQYF.

CDR3 in DNA: TGCGCCAGCAGCCAAGAAATCGCAGTTCTCAGTGGTAACTATGGCTACACCTTC. This codes for CASSQEIAVLSGNYGYTF. The V and J genes are TRBV4-1 and TRBJ1-2; D gene unclear. Germline V lookup: CDR1 MGHRA, CDR2 YSYEKL. The CDR3 is 18 residues long. The V end lost 0 bases, the J end lost 1 base, and 18 bases lay between the germline ends.

The V call is TRBV13, the J call TRBJ1-1, with D unclear. The length of the CDR3 is 13 residues. Germline V gene data show CDR1 as PRHDT and CDR2 as FYEKMQ (reference sequence). Trimming shortened V by 0 bases and J by 7 bases, and 9 bases separated the two germline ends. The CDR3 DNA follows: TGTGCCAGCAGCTTAGGCCAGGAAGGTGAAGCTTTCTTT. This codes for CASSLGQEGEAFF.

The gene calls are TRBV6-5 and TRBJ1-2; D possibly corresponds to TRBD1 (6 bases). CDR1 and CDR2 (germline): MNHEY, SVGAGI. The V end lost 4 bases, the J end lost 6 bases, and 21 bases lay between the germline ends. This CDR3 is built from 16 residues. The CDR3 DNA is TGTGCCAGCAGTTCCCCACAGGGAAGATATTTTAATGGCTACACCTTC. Protein sequence: CASSSPQGRYFNGYTF.

In its sample, this clone was seen once. The chain has TRBV5-5 and TRBJ1-1, with D possibly TRBD1 on 5 matching bases. CDR1 SGHKS and CDR2 YYEKEE come from the germline V gene (reference sequence). With 1 base removed from V and 0 bases from J, the gap between germline ends came to 25 bases. The CDR3 contains 20 residues. CDR3 in amino acids: CASSLSPKQVGLSVNTEAFF. The CDR3 coding sequence is TGTGCCAGCAGCTTGTCGCCGAAACAGGTGGGGTTGAGCGTGAACACTGAAGCTTTCTTT.